What follows is one T cell receptor beta chain and its context. Its specific antigen is unknown. Base qualities were left out, and no much larger clone turns up one base away. The treatment or condition label here, explained by the study, means: oral pan-JAK inhibitor, 5-10 mg twice daily. Lesional scalp punch biopsies and peripheral blood were obtained from alopecia areata patients. PBMCs were separated by density centrifugation and stained for CD3, CD4 and CD8, after which CD4+ and CD8+ T cells were sorted on a FACSAria. Deletion took 4 bases off V and 3 bases off J, with a span of 10 bases between the germline ends. CDR1 and CDR2 (GTSNPN, SVGIG) derive from the germline V gene (reference sequence). Measured from the cysteine to the phenylalanine, the CDR3 is 13 residues long. The read is trimmed to its CDR3 DNA, 39 bases read in frame from base 1. The sample is drawn from a study of CD8+ T cells in alopecia areata (dated by TCRdb to about 2018). With regard to the full study: The treated patients, all with moderate-to-severe alopecia areata, were enrolled in an open-label pilot trial of oral tofacitinib given at 5 to 10 mg twice daily. On the human side, TCRbeta sequencing was run on scalp tissue and on sorted CD4+ and CD8+ peripheral blood T cells from healthy controls and from alopecia areata patients with either patchy or totalis/universalis disease. To study T cell clonal expansion in alopecia areata, the researchers applied high-throughput TCRbeta sequencing to both the C3H/HeJ mouse model and human patients. Tofacitinib-treated patients had biopsies at baseline and at 4 and 24 weeks of treatment, with a later scalp biopsy in several patients. Amplification of TCRbeta CDR3 regions was done by immunoSEQ multiplex PCR using 35 Vbeta forward primers and 13 Jbeta reverse primers. The RNA source kit depended on sample type: the PAXgene miRNA kit for fixed scalp, the miRNeasy kit for PBMCs, and the RNeasy kit for mouse skin. For the treated patients, the SALT score, which quantifies what percentage of scalp surface area is affected, served as the measure of disease severity. Tofacitinib was given for 6 to 18 months, followed by 6 months of follow-up off drug to assess delayed response and recurrence. Clonality in the scalp was compared among normal scalp (n=4), patchy alopecia areata scalp (n=8), and alopecia totalis/universalis scalp (n=8).

The paper's findings and limits, for the study overall: Because the treated cohort was small and had only one nonresponder, larger studies are needed to examine links between baseline CD8+ expansion and response. During tofacitinib treatment, many expanded lesional clones stuck around in both scalp and blood, and this persistence may partly explain why relapse happens after treatment is stopped. Scalp TCR repertoire analysis is complicated because resident alphabeta T cells in normal human skin are also sequenced, whereas mouse skin is dominated by gammadelta T cells. Tofacitinib significantly decreased scalp clonality and the number of expanded CD8+ clones among the top 100 scalp clones. Compared with mice, TCR sequences shared between patients were less clear, possibly partly because of HLA diversity across the patient population. Higher clonality and more expanded CD8+ clones were observed in lesional scalp than in normal scalp, particularly in alopecia totalis/universalis, a finding suggestive of antigenic drive.

The method was the immunoSEQ multiplex PCR assay. RNA was extracted from all samples and reverse transcribed into cDNA, which served as template for TCR sequencing. First-strand cDNA was synthesized with SuperScript III using a 2:1 mix of oligo-dT and random hexamers. A synthetic immune receptor repertoire was used to gauge amplification bias, and whatever bias remained was removed computationally. On the authors' methods: Raw reads were preprocessed for error removal, and CDR3 was defined according to IMGT conventions as running from the conserved cysteine to phenylalanine. To get clonality, Shannon entropy was normalized by log2 of the number of productive unique TCRs and the result was subtracted from 1. CD4 or CD8 identity of scalp clones was inferred by cross-referencing scalp TCRbeta sequences with sorted blood CD4 and CD8 repertoires. The source is immuneACCESS, and TCRdb retained only in-frame sequences with V and J called. Part of the clones is not carried over; for the studies checked, unresolved V genes explain less than half of this, and the remainder is unexplained. V and J calls and clone size are as listed in that table; D and trimming were resolved from the DNA. This sample holds roughly 280,000 clones; over 45% were observed only once. The top ten clones comprise 0.9% to 0.95% of the sample.

This receptor was taken from a human donor with alopecia areata. Sample: CD4+ T cells sorted from blood, taken at approximately week 51, from a patient treated with tofacitinib. This chain joins TRBV30 to TRBJ1-5; the D gene is possibly TRBD1, with 6 bases matching. In nucleotide form, the sequence is TGTGCCTGGACAGACAGGCACAATCAGCCCCAGCATTTT. Its translation reads: CAWTDRHNQPQHF.